This TCR beta chain was identified in a study of beta chain features in type 1 diabetes. Study-wide context: In all, roughly 98,000,000 sorted cells from all samples were analyzed.

J lost 5 bases, V lost 3 bases, and 9 bases had no gene match. This CDR3 is built from 15 residues. Germline V gives CDR1 LNHNV, CDR2 YYDKDF (reference sequence). Worth noting for this clone: Its antigen is as yet unknown.

The whole isolated RNA underwent reverse transcription, so sequencing captured expressed TCRB transcripts. The table came from immunoSEQ multiplex PCR; TCRdb's copy has only in-frame clones and leaves some out. The sample has 60,000 or so clones, around 56% seen once. Study findings and constraints: There were fewer insertions and more deletions at the VDJ junctions of type 1 diabetes patients. Researchers report that Type 1 diabetes patients had moderately but significantly shorter TCRB CDR3s across all four CD4+ subsets.

V is TRBV15 and J is TRBJ2-5, with 7 nucleotides matching TRBD1. The specimen sequenced was Tregs from blood. The TCR sequence derives from a middle-aged woman with type 1 diabetes. CDR3 coding DNA: TGTGCCACCAGCAGCCACAGGGGTGAGGGGGAGACCCAGTACTTC. Encoded protein: CATSSHRGEGETQYF.